The present TCR beta chain was sequenced within a study of shared clonotypes between healthy human individuals. Findings and limits, study-wide: Rarefaction showed that sequencing of sorted subsets was incomplete (despite large depth).

Every subset had its genomic DNA shared out evenly among several immunoSEQ plates. Sorted-subset replicate PCR reactions contained roughly 200 ng DNA, corresponding to approximately 30,000 T cell genomes. TCRdb's copy holds only in-frame clones and misses some; the assay was immunoSEQ multiplex PCR. The sample yields about 2.4 million clones, more than 85% seen once. V was clipped by 3 bases and J by 8 bases, with 5 bases between them. The CDR3 extends over 11 amino acids. Germline CDR1 and CDR2: SGHAT and FQDESV (reference sequence). This clone has just one count. What it binds is unknown. This sequence joins TRBV11-1 and TRBJ1-3; D ambiguous. This clonotype originated in a man aged 18 to 30 in good health. Some clones in this sample may be carry-over from other donors' samples. Sample: naive CD4+ T cells from PBMCs. Described subset: CD45RA+ positively selected. The CDR3 is CASSFGDTIYF. CDR3 in DNA: TGTGCCAGCAGCTTCGGGGACACCATATATTTT.